The rows below give T cell receptor beta chains drawn from one sample of a study of blood T cell repertoires in COVID-19. TCRdb keeps only in-frame clones here, not all; method: immunoSEQ multiplex PCR. This table holds about 220,000 clones, approximately 83% found once. The sequencing sample was made of PBMCs or T cells enriched from blood (not recorded which). The receptors shown here come from a woman between 50 and 59 years old who had been exposed to COVID-19. The CDR3 runs from the conserved cysteine through the conserved F or W. Each record gives: J gene, clone size, V gene, D gene, CDR3 protein, CDR3 DNA. A D gene is named only where the DNA matches it firmly. For some rows the clone size is stated as once, few or many, or as a class when expanded; others skip it.

TRBJ2-2	.	TRBV3-1/TRBV3-2	.	CASSQNFNTGELFF	TGTGCCAGCAGCCAGAACTTTAACACCGGGGAGCTGTTTTTT
TRBJ1-6	few	TRBV27	TRBD1	CASSLYRGRLGLRSPLHF	TGTGCCAGCAGTTTGTACAGGGGGCGGCTCGGCTTGCGGTCACCCCTCCACTTT
TRBJ1-1	.	TRBV9	.	CASSVDPGMAEAFF	TGTGCCAGCAGCGTAGATCCGGGAATGGCTGAAGCTTTCTTT
TRBJ1-1	.	TRBV9	TRBD1	CASSLTGITEAFF	TGTGCCAGCAGCTTGACAGGGATAACTGAAGCTTTCTTT
TRBJ1-1	.	TRBV9	.	CASSLGGDTEAFF	TGTGCCAGCAGTTTAGGGGGGGACACTGAAGCTTTCTTT
TRBJ1-4	.	TRBV28	.	CASSFLGVGEKLFF	TGTGCCAGCAGTTTCCTCGGGGTGGGGGAAAAACTGTTTTTT
TRBJ2-2	.	TRBV19	.	CASSSVNTGELFF	TGTGCCAGTAGCAGCGTTAACACCGGGGAGCTGTTTTTT
TRBJ2-5	.	TRBV5-8	.	CASSLLSGGTETQYF	TGTGCCAGCAGCTTACTCAGTGGGGGGACGGAGACCCAGTACTTC
TRBJ2-1	.	TRBV6-4	TRBD2	CASSELAGGNNEQFF	TGTGCCAGCAGTGAGTTAGCGGGGGGCAACAATGAGCAGTTCTTC
TRBJ1-1	.	TRBV19	.	CASSTRPTGSTEAFF	TGTGCCAGTAGTACCCGTCCAACAGGGAGCACTGAAGCTTTCTTT
TRBJ1-1	.	TRBV18	.	CASSPTENTEAFF	TGTGCCAGCTCACCTACAGAGAACACTGAAGCTTTCTTT
TRBJ2-2	.	TRBV5-4	TRBD1	CASSWGQLTAGELFF	TGTGCCAGCAGCTGGGGACAGCTTACGGCCGGGGAGCTGTTTTTT
TRBJ2-3	.	TRBV6-2/TRBV6-3	TRBD2	CASSYSRRGSPVDTQYF	TGTGCCAGCAGTTACTCGAGGCGGGGGAGTCCCGTAGATACGCAGTATTTT
TRBJ1-2	.	TRBV7-9	.	CASSLAGGGDYGYTF	TGTGCCAGCAGCTTAGCCGGTGGGGGGGACTATGGCTACACCTTC
TRBJ1-4	once	TRBV2	TRBD1	CASRDYRGPGEKLFF	TGTGCCAGCAGAGACTACAGGGGGCCGGGAGAAAAACTGTTTTTT
TRBJ1-1	.	TRBV5-1	.	CASSQGNTEAFF	TGCGCCAGCAGCCAGGGGAACACTGAAGCTTTCTTT
TRBJ1-3	.	TRBV18	TRBD1	CASSPTRLDRGNTIYF	TGTGCCAGCTCACCAACCCGACTGGACAGGGGAAACACCATATATTTT
TRBJ2-1	.	TRBV19	TRBD2	CASSLSAGDYNEQFF	TGTGCCAGTAGCCTCTCAGCGGGGGATTACAATGAGCAGTTCTTC
TRBJ1-1	.	TRBV11-2	TRBD1	CASSFTTDRLNTEAFF	TGTGCCAGCAGCTTTACGACGGACAGGTTGAACACTGAAGCTTTCTTT
TRBJ2-7	.	TRBV2	.	CASSEYGTGGTAGF	TGTGCCAGCAGTGAATACGGGACTGGTGGGACAGCTGGTTTC
TRBJ2-1	few	TRBV29-1	TRBD2	CSVSSSGGAQSYNEQFF	TGCAGCGTGAGCTCTAGCGGGGGGGCCCAGTCCTACAATGAGCAGTTCTTC
TRBJ2-1	once	TRBV14	TRBD2	CASSRIFGGAGVEQFF	TGTGCCAGCAGCCGGATCTTCGGCGGGGCGGGGGTTGAGCAGTTCTTC
TRBJ2-1	.	TRBV10-1	TRBD1	CASSPGFRDRGLNEQFF	TGCGCCAGCAGTCCCGGATTCCGGGACAGGGGACTCAATGAGCAGTTCTTC
TRBJ2-2	.	TRBV19	TRBD2	CASGGREITGELFF	TGTGCCAGTGGAGGGCGGGAGATCACCGGGGAGCTGTTTTTT
TRBJ2-2	.	TRBV5-4	TRBD2	CASRPGGPATGELFF	TGTGCCAGCAGACCGGGGGGGCCGGCCACCGGGGAGCTGTTTTTT
TRBJ1-6	few	TRBV18	.	CASSIQGYNSPLHF	TGTGCCAGCTCTATACAGGGTTATAATTCACCCCTCCACTTT
TRBJ2-7	.	TRBV7-8	TRBD2	CASSSASGGYEQYF	TGTGCCAGCAGCTCCGCTAGCGGGGGATACGAGCAGTACTTC
TRBJ1-6	.	TRBV12-3/TRBV12-4	.	CASSTLSGAPLHF	TGTGCCAGCAGTACCCTCTCAGGGGCGCCCCTCCACTTT
TRBJ2-5	.	TRBV5-4	TRBD2	CASSSAVGRTSPYF	TGTGCCAGCAGCTCGGCAGTTGGACGGACTAGCCCCTACTTC